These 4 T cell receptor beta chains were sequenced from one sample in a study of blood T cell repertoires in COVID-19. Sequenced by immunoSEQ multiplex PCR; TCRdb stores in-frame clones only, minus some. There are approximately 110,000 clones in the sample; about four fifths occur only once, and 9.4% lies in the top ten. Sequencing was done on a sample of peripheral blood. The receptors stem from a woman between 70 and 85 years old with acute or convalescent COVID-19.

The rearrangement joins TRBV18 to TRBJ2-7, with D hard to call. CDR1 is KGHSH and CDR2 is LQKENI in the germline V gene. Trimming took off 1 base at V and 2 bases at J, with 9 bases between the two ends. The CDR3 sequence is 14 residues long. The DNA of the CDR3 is TGTGCCAGCTCACCACAGCCAACTCCCTACGAGCAGTACTTC. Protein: CASSPQPTPYEQYF.

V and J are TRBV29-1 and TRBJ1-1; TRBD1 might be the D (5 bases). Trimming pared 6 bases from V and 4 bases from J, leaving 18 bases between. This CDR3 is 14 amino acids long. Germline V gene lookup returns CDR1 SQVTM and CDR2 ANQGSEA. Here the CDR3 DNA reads TGCAGCGTCGCCCCGGGAGGGGTCGGCACTGAAGCTTTCTTT. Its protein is CSVAPGGVGTEAFF.

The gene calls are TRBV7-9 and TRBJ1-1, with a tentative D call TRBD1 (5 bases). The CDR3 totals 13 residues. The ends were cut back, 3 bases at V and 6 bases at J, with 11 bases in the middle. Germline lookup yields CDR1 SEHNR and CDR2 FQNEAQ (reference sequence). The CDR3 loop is CASSLGGESEAFF. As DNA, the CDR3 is TGTGCCAGCAGCTTGGGGGGTGAGTCTGAAGCTTTCTTT.

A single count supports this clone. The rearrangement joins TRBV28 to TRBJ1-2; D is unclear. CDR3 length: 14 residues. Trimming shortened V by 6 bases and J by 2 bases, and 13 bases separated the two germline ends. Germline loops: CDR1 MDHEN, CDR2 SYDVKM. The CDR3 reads CASSLEAGNYGYTF. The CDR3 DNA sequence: TGTGCCAGCAGCCTGGAGGCGGGGAACTATGGCTACACCTTC.